A selection of T cell receptor beta chains follows, all from one sample in a study of cytomegalovirus exposure and HLA in healthy donors. The assay was immunoSEQ multiplex PCR, and TCRdb's table has in-frame clones only and misses some. There are 120,000 or so clones in the sample; 65% to 85% occur only once, and roughly 6.2% lies in the top ten. Sequencing was carried out using PBMCs. These receptors were taken from a man under 40 in good health and CMV-seropositive. The CDR3 runs from the conserved cysteine through the conserved F or W. D genes are given only for firm matches. Rows give clone size only sometimes, using once, few, many, or a class for an expanded clone.

d_call | clone_size | j_call | v_call | cdr3_nt | cdr3_aa
TRBD1 | . | TRBJ1-5 | TRBV11-1 | TGTGCCAGCAGCTCCGGACAGGCAGATCAGCCCCAGCATTTT | CASSSGQADQPQHF
. | . | TRBJ1-1 | TRBV5-1 | TGCGCCAGCAGCCCGCACAGGTCGGACGGAAGCACTGAAGCTTTCTTT | CASSPHRSDGSTEAFF
TRBD1 | few | TRBJ2-3 | TRBV10-3 | TGTGCCATCTCCCCCGGGACAGGGGCAGATACGCAGTATTTT | CAISPGTGADTQYF
. | once | TRBJ2-3 | TRBV19 | TGTGCCAGTAGTATCCGGACTTTAACAGATACGCAGTATTTT | CASSIRTLTDTQYF
TRBD1 | . | TRBJ1-4 | TRBV6-6 | TGTGCCAGCAGTTACCTGCAGGGGGAAAGTCATGAAAAACTGTTTTTT | CASSYLQGESHEKLFF
TRBD1 | . | TRBJ1-2 | TRBV10-3 | TGTGCCATCACAAGCAATAGGGACAGCCACTATGGCTACACCTTC | CAITSNRDSHYGYTF
. | . | TRBJ2-6 | TRBV2 | TGTGCCAGCATTCTCGAGGACTCTGGGGCCAACGTCCTGACTTTC | CASILEDSGANVLTF
TRBD1 | once | TRBJ1-1 | TRBV7-9 | TGTGCCAGCAGCTCCCTCTGGCAGGGGGTGAGCACTGAAGCTTTCTTT | CASSSLWQGVSTEAFF
TRBD2 | . | TRBJ2-7 | TRBV19 | TGTGCCAGTAGCAAGGACGGGGGGTTCGAGCAGTACTTC | CASSKDGGFEQYF
. | . | TRBJ2-1 | TRBV4-3 | TGCGCCAGCAGCCAAGTTGCAACAGACTACAATGAGCAGTTCTTC | CASSQVATDYNEQFF
. | . | TRBJ2-3 | TRBV9 | TGTGCCAGCAGCGTAGGGGGGGTTTCCACAGATACGCAGTATTTT | CASSVGGVSTDTQYF
. | . | TRBJ2-7 | TRBV27 | TGTGCCAGCAGTTTATTCAGCGGAAAGCCCTACGAGCAGTACTTC | CASSLFSGKPYEQYF
TRBD1 | . | TRBJ2-7 | TRBV10-2 | TGCGCCAGCAAAGGGGGCCTGATGGCCTACGAGCAGTACTTC | CASKGGLMAYEQYF
. | few | TRBJ2-1 | TRBV6-6 | TGTGCCAGCATGGCAGGTGACAATGAGCAGTTCTTC | CASMAGDNEQFF
TRBD1 | . | TRBJ2-7 | TRBV11-1 | TGTGCCAGCAGCTTACATCAGGGGGAGATCTACGAGCAGTACTTC | CASSLHQGEIYEQYF
. | . | TRBJ2-7 | TRBV6-5 | TGTGCCAGCAGTAGAAGAGTACAGAACTCCTACGAGCAGTACTTC | CASSRRVQNSYEQYF
TRBD1 | few | TRBJ1-1 | TRBV5-4 | TGTGCCAGCAGCCGACAGGGGGCGCGGACTGAAGCTTTCTTT | CASSRQGARTEAFF
TRBD1 | . | TRBJ2-5 | TRBV10-3 | TGTGCCATCAGTGAGGGGACAGCCCTCCTAGGGACCCAGTACTTC | CAISEGTALLGTQYF
. | . | TRBJ2-3 | TRBV5-6 | TGTGCCAGCAGCTTGACGGTCGGGGTCCGGGCGCCAGATACGCAGTATTTT | CASSLTVGVRAPDTQYF
. | . | TRBJ2-3 | TRBV4-1 | TGCGCCAGCAGCCAAGAAGGACTACAAACTTTCACAGATACGCAGTATTTT | CASSQEGLQTFTDTQYF
TRBD1 | . | TRBJ2-4 | TRBV2 | TGTGCCAGCAGTGGGGACAGTGGAAACATTCAGTACTTC | CASSGDSGNIQYF
TRBD1 | . | TRBJ1-2 | TRBV19 | TGTGCCAGTAGAACCGGGACAGGGGAGAGCGGCTACACCTTC | CASRTGTGESGYTF
. | . | TRBJ1-3 | TRBV6-1 | TGTGCCAGCAGTGCGCAGGGGCGAGGAAACACCATATATTTT | CASSAQGRGNTIYF
TRBD1 | . | TRBJ1-2 | TRBV5-6 | TGTGCCAGCAGCCCCGGGACAGGGGGAACCCAAGGGGATGGCTACACCTTC | CASSPGTGGTQGDGYTF
TRBD1 | . | TRBJ2-7 | TRBV19 | TGTGCCAGTAGTACGAGACAGGGGGAGTCCTACGAGCAGTACTTC | CASSTRQGESYEQYF
. | once | TRBJ1-1 | TRBV7-9 | TGTTCCAGCATCAAGAACACTGAAGCTTTCTTT | CSSIKNTEAFF
TRBD2 | . | TRBJ2-6 | TRBV29-1 | TGCAGCGTTGGGGCTAGCGGGGGTTCTGGGGCCAACGTCCTGACTTTC | CSVGASGGSGANVLTF
. | once | TRBJ2-2 | TRBV2 | TGTGCCAGCCTTGGCAGGGAGAACACCGGGGAGCTGTTTTTT | CASLGRENTGELFF
TRBD2 | . | TRBJ2-1 | TRBV18 | TGTGCCAGCTCACCACCTCTAGCGGGGATCTACAATGAGCAGTTCTTC | CASSPPLAGIYNEQFF
TRBD1 | . | TRBJ2-3 | TRBV27 | TGTGCCAGCAGTTTCAGGGGGCGCAGCACAGATACGCAGTATTTT | CASSFRGRSTDTQYF
TRBD1 | . | TRBJ2-6 | TRBV9 | TGTGCCAGCAGCACCGGGACAGGCACCTCTGGGGCCAACGTCCTGACTTTC | CASSTGTGTSGANVLTF
TRBD2 | once | TRBJ2-2 | TRBV9 | TGTGCCAGCAGCGTGACTAGCGGGGGATCTGGCACCGGGGAGCTGTTTTTT | CASSVTSGGSGTGELFF
. | . | TRBJ1-5 | TRBV19 | TGTGCCAGTAGGGGACAAATTAGCAATCAGCCCCAGCATTTT | CASRGQISNQPQHF
. | . | TRBJ1-1 | TRBV7-8 | TGTGCCAGCAGCTTAGCTACAGGGTTAGGGAGCACTGAAGCTTTCTTT | CASSLATGLGSTEAFF
TRBD2 | . | TRBJ2-7 | TRBV6-6 | TGTGCCAGCAGTTTAAAGCGGGGACCTGAATACGAGCAGTACTTC | CASSLKRGPEYEQYF
. | few | TRBJ1-3 | TRBV7-3 | TGTGCCAGCAGCCCAGGGTGGGGCCCTGGAAACACCATATATTTT | CASSPGWGPGNTIYF
. | . | TRBJ2-5 | TRBV13 | TGTGCCAGCAGCTCAACAGGGATGGAGACCCAGTACTTC | CASSSTGMETQYF
. | . | TRBJ1-5 | TRBV6-1 | TGTGCCAGCAGTGAAGGCGGGAGCGAGGGGTATCAGCCCCAGCATTTT | CASSEGGSEGYQPQHF
TRBD1 | . | TRBJ1-5 | TRBV2 | TGTGCCAGCAGTATACAGGGGGGGGGCAATCAGCCCCAGCATTTT | CASSIQGGGNQPQHF
TRBD2 | . | TRBJ2-3 | TRBV5-6 | TGTGCCAGCAGCATCGGACTAGCGGGAATCACAGATACGCAGTATTTT | CASSIGLAGITDTQYF
. | . | TRBJ2-1 | TRBV7-7 | TGTGCCAGCAGCCGAGGGCAGTACAATGAGCAGTTCTTC | CASSRGQYNEQFF
TRBD2 | . | TRBJ2-7 | TRBV19 | TGCCTAGCTCGGGCGGGGGGGGCGGCCTACGAGCAGTACTTC | CLARAGGAAYEQYF
. | once | TRBJ2-1 | TRBV5-8 | TGTGCCAGCAGCTACCTCGGACACACTTCCTCCTACAATGAGCAGTTCTTC | CASSYLGHTSSYNEQFF
. | few | TRBJ2-3 | TRBV29-1 | TGCAGCGTTGACGGGGCTAGCGGCACAGATACGCAGTATTTT | CSVDGASGTDTQYF
. | . | TRBJ2-7 | TRBV4-1 | TGCGCCAGCAGCCAAATCGAGTCCTACGAGCAGTACTTC | CASSQIESYEQYF
TRBD1 | . | TRBJ1-2 | TRBV7-2 | TGTGCCAGCAGCCTACAAGGACAGGGGGATGGCTACACCTTC | CASSLQGQGDGYTF
. | . | TRBJ1-1 | TRBV27 | TGTGCCAGCAGGACATTGAACACTGAAGCTTTCTTT | CASRTLNTEAFF
TRBD2 | . | TRBJ2-1 | TRBV5-1 | TGCGCCAGCAGCTTATCTTCCGGGGGGAGTGAGTTCTTC | CASSLSSGGSEFF
TRBD2 | . | TRBJ2-1 | TRBV27 | TGTGCCAGCAGGGGTGGCGGGGGGTATTCAAATGAGCAGTTCTTC | CASRGGGGYSNEQFF
. | . | TRBJ1-5 | TRBV6-6 | TGTGCCAGCAGTTACGAACAGGGAGGCAATCAGCCCCAGCATTTT | CASSYEQGGNQPQHF
. | . | TRBJ2-5 | TRBV4-3 | TGCGCCAGCAGCCAAGTCAGTTGGGAGCAGTACTTC | CASSQVSWEQYF
. | . | TRBJ1-4 | TRBV6-1 | TGTGCCAGCAGTCACCGACAGGATGTGGATGAAAAACTGTTTTTT | CASSHRQDVDEKLFF
TRBD2 | . | TRBJ2-5 | TRBV18 | TGTGCCAGCTCACCCACTAGCGGTGCGTTGGAGACCCAGTACTTC | CASSPTSGALETQYF
. | . | TRBJ2-2 | TRBV7-2 | TGTGCCAGCAGTCTTAGCCGGACCGGGGAGCTGTTTTTT | CASSLSRTGELFF
. | . | TRBJ2-5 | TRBV6-6 | TGTGCCAGCAGTCGCAGCGGGTACCAAGAGACCCAGTACTTC | CASSRSGYQETQYF
. | medium-sized | TRBJ2-5 | TRBV6-1 | TGTGCCAGCAGCTCTGTCTACCAAGAGACCCAGTACTTC | CASSSVYQETQYF
. | . | TRBJ1-4 | TRBV27 | TGTGCCAGCAAAGGAGGGGTTGGGGCTAATGAAAAACTGTTTTTT | CASKGGVGANEKLFF
TRBD1 | once | TRBJ1-1 | TRBV6-6 | TGTGCCAGCAGTTACTCGAGAACAGGGGTGAACACTGAAGCTTTCTTT | CASSYSRTGVNTEAFF